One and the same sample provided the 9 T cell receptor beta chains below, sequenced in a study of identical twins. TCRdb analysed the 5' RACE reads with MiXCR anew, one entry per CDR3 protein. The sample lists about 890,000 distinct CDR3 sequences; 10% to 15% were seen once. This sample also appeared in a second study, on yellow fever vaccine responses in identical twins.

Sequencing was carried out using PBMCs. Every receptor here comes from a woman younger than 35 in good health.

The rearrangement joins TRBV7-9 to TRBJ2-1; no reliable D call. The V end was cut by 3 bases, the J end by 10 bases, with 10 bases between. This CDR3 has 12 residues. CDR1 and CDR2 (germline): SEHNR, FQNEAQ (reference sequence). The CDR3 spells CASSFLGMEQFF. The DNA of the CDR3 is TGTGCCAGCAGCTTCCTAGGCATGGAGCAGTTCTTC.

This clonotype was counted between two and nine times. The DNA of the CDR3 is TGTGCCAGCAGCTCCTCCGGGACTAGCGGGAGAGGTGAGCAGTTCTTC. Its translation is CASSSSGTSGRGEQFF. The rearrangement joins TRBV7-6 to TRBJ2-1, with 14 bases identical to TRBD2. The CDR3 is made up of 16 amino acids. V lost 4 bases to trimming and J lost 9 bases; unmatched junction nucleotides: 8. CDR1 is SGHVS, CDR2 FNYEAQ, per germline. The full variable domain, rest sourced from reference TRBV7-6 and TRBJ2-1, is GAGVSQSPRYKVTKRGQDVALRCDPISGHVSLYWYRQALGQGPEFLTYFNYEAQQDKSGLPNDRFSAERPEGSISTLTIQRTEQRDSAMYRCASSSSGTSGRGEQFFGPGTRLTVL.

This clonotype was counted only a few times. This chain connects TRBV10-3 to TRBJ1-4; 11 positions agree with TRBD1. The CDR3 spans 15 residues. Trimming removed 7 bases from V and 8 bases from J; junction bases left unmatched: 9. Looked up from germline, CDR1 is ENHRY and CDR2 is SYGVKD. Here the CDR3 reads CAIKDPGQGEEKLFF. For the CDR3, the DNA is TGTGCCATCAAAGACCCGGGACAGGGGGAGGAAAAACTGTTTTTT.

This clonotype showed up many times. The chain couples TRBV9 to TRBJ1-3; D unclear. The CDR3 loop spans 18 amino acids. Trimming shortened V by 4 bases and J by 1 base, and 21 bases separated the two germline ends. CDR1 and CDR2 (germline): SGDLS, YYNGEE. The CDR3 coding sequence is TGTGCCAGCAGCCCCAACCATCCGACACTGCGATCTGGAAACACCATATATTTT. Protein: CASSPNHPTLRSGNTIYF.

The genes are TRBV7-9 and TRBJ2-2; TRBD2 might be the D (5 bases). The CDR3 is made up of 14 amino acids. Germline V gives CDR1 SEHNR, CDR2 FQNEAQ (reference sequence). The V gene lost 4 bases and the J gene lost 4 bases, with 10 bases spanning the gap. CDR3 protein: CASSYGLTTGELFF. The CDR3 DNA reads TGTGCCAGCAGCTACGGACTCACCACCGGGGAGCTGTTTTTT.

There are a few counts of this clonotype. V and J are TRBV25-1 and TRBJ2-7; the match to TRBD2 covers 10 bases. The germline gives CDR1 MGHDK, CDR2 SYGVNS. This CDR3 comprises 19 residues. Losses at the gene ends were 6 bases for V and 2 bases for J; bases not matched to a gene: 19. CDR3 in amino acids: CASRPGPLLAGLPTYEQYV. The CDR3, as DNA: TGTGCCAGCAGACCGGGGCCCTTACTAGCGGGGTTACCAACCTACGAGCAGTACGTC.

Written as DNA, the CDR3 is TGTGCCATCAGTGAGTCGACTCTACGGGGTGAGAATGGCTACACCTTC. It is translated as CAISESTLRGENGYTF. The V gene is TRBV10-3, the J gene TRBJ1-2, with D uncertain. The CDR3 consists of 16 residues. The germline V gene encodes CDR1 ENHRY and CDR2 SYGVKD. The germline V and J ends were trimmed by 0 bases and 6 bases, with 17 bases remaining between them.

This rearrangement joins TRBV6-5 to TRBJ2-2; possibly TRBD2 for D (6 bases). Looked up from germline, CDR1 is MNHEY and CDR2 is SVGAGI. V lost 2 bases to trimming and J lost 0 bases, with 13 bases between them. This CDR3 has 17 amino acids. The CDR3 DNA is TGTGCCAGCAGTTACGATATGAGCGGGCCGAACACCGGGGAGCTGTTTTTT. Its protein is CASSYDMSGPNTGELFF.

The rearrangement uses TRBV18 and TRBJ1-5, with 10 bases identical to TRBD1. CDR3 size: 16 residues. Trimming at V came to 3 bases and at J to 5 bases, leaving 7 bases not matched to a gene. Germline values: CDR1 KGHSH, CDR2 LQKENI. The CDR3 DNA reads TGTGCCAGCTCACCGAGGGACAGGGGAAACGATCAGCCCCAGCATTTT. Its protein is CASSPRDRGNDQPQHF.